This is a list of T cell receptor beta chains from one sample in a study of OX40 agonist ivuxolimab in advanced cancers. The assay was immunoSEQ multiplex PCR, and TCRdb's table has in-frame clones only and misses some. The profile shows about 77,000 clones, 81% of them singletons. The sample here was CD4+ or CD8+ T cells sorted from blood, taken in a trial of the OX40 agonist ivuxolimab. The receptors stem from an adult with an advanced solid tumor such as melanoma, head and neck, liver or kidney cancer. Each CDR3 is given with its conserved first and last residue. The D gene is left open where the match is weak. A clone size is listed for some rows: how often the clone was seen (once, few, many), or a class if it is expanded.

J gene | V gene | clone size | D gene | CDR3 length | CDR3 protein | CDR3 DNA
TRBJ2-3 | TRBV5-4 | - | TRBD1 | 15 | CASSPEGQPRDTQYF | TGCGCCAGCAGCCCTGAGGGACAGCCTAGGGATACGCAGTATTTT
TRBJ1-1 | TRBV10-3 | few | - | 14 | CAISVRETNTEAFF | TGTGCCATCAGTGTTCGGGAAACGAACACTGAAGCTTTCTTT
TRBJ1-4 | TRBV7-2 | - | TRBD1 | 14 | CASSSGGAGEKLFF | TGTGCCAGCAGCTCAGGGGGGGCCGGTGAAAAACTGTTTTTT
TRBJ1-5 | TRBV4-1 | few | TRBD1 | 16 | CASSQGSGQGSQPQHF | TGCGCCAGCAGCCAAGGCTCGGGACAGGGGAGCCAGCCCCAGCATTTT
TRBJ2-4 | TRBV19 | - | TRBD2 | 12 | CASSMGEGRQYF | TGTGCCAGTAGTATGGGGGAGGGGAGGCAGTACTTC
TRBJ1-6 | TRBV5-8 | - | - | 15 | CASSLGTDKFSPLHF | TGTGCCAGCAGCTTGGGGACAGATAAATTCTCACCCCTCCACTTT
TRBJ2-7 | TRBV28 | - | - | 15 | CASSLGGGGIYEQYF | TGTGCCAGCAGCCTGGGCGGAGGGGGCATCTACGAGCAGTACTTC
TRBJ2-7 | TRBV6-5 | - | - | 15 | CASSYSMGSAYEQYF | TGTGCCAGCAGTTACTCGATGGGGAGCGCCTACGAGCAGTACTTC
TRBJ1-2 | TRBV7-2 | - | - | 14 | CASSLGFRGDGYTF | TGTGCCAGCAGCTTAGGGTTTCGAGGGGATGGCTACACCTTC
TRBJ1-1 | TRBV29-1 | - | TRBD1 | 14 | CSGWTGGVNSEAFF | TGCAGCGGCTGGACAGGAGGTGTGAACTCAGAAGCTTTCTTT
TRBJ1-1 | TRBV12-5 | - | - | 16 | CANGLLPGRGVTEAFF | TGTGCTAATGGTTTGCTCCCCGGGAGGGGAGTCACTGAAGCTTTCTTT
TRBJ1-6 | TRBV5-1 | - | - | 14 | CASSFGGKDSPLHF | TGCGCCAGCAGCTTTGGAGGGAAAGATTCACCCCTCCACTTT
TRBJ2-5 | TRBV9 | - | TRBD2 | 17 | CASSAGLAGGPAETQYF | TGTGCCAGCAGCGCCGGACTAGCGGGGGGCCCGGCGGAGACCCAGTACTTC
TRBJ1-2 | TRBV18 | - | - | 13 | CASSPDSYYGYTF | TGTGCCAGCTCACCGGACAGCTACTATGGCTACACCTTC
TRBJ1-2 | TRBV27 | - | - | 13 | CASSFNRAVGYTF | TGTGCCAGCAGTTTCAACAGGGCGGTTGGCTACACCTTC
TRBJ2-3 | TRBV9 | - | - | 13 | CASSSHRAPTQYF | TGTGCCAGCAGCTCTCACAGGGCCCCTACGCAGTATTTT
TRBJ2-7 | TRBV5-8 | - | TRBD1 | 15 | CASRSTGQGTHEQYF | TGTGCCAGCAGGTCGACGGGACAGGGGACCCACGAGCAGTACTTC
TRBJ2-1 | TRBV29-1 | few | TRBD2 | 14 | CSVEGTRRPNEQFF | TGCAGCGTCGAAGGGACTAGGAGGCCTAATGAGCAGTTCTTC
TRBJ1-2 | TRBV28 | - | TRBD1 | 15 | CASSWGQQRYYGYTF | TGTGCCAGCAGTTGGGGACAGCAAAGGTACTATGGCTACACCTTC
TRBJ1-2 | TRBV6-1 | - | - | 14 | CASSEVRTAAGYTF | TGTGCCAGCAGTGAAGTAAGGACAGCGGCTGGCTACACCTTC
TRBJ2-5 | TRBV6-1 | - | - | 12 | CAMGPGQETQYF | TGTGCTATGGGCCCAGGCCAAGAGACCCAGTACTTC
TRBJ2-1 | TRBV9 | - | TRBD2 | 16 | CASSVGLAGGYNEQFF | TGTGCCAGCAGCGTAGGACTAGCGGGGGGGTACAATGAGCAGTTCTTC
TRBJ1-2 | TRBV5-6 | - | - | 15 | CASSLVGIRDYGYTF | TGTGCCAGCAGCTTGGTAGGCATACGGGACTATGGCTACACCTTC
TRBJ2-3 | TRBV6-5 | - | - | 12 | CAAGGPTDTQYF | TGTGCCGCTGGGGGGCCCACAGATACGCAGTATTTT
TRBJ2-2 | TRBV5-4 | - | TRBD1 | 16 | CASTRGGTGLTGELFF | TGTGCCAGCACCCGAGGGGGGACAGGGCTCACCGGGGAGCTGTTTTTT
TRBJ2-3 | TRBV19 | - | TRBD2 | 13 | CASSSGGADTQYF | TGTGCCAGTAGTAGCGGGGGGGCGGATACGCAGTATTTT
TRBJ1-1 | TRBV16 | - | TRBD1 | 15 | CASSQSYQGGAEAFF | TGTGCCAGCAGCCAATCATACCAGGGGGGGGCTGAAGCTTTCTTT
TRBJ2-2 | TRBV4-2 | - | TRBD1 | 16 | CASSQGQGSGTGELFF | TGTGCCAGCAGCCAAGGACAGGGTAGTGGCACCGGGGAGCTGTTTTTT
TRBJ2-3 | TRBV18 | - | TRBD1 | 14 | CASTGGTLSDTQYF | TGTGCCAGCACAGGGGGGACCTTGTCAGATACGCAGTATTTT
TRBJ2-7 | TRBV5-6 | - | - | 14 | CASSLVPGSYEQYF | TGTGCCAGCAGCTTGGTTCCAGGTAGTTACGAGCAGTACTTC
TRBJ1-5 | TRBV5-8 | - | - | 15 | CASSLEGISNQPQHF | TGTGCCAGCAGCTTGGAAGGGATCAGCAATCAGCCCCAGCATTTT
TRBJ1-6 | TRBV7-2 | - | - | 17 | CASSRAGHGAYNSPLHF | TGTGCCAGCAGCCGTGCGGGCCACGGCGCGTATAATTCACCCCTCCACTTT
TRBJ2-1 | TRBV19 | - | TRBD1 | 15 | CASSGGTGGNNEQFF | TGTGCCAGTAGTGGCGGGACAGGGGGTAACAATGAGCAGTTCTTC
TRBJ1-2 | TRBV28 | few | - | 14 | CASKVLDRHYGYTF | TGTGCCAGCAAGGTTCTGGACAGACATTATGGCTACACCTTC
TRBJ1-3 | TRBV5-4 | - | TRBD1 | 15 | CASSSGQDGGNTIYF | TGTGCCAGCAGCTCCGGACAGGACGGAGGAAACACCATATATTTT
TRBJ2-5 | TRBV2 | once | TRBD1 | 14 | CASSGTGVWETQYF | TGTGCCAGCAGTGGGACAGGGGTATGGGAGACCCAGTACTTC
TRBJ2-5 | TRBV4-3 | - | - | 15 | CASSQEPSQQETQYF | TGCGCCAGCAGCCAAGAACCTAGCCAACAAGAGACCCAGTACTTC
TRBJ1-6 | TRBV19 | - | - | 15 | CASMRKTTGDSPLHF | TGTGCCAGTATGCGTAAGACGACGGGCGATTCACCCCTCCACTTT
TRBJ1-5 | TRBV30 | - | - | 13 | CAWSGQTNQPQHF | TGTGCCTGGAGTGGACAGACCAATCAGCCCCAGCATTTT
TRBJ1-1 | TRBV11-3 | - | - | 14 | CASSPPEGGTEAFF | TGTGCCAGCAGCCCTCCGGAGGGTGGGACTGAAGCTTTCTTT